This TCR beta chain was captured in a study of blood T cell repertoires in COVID-19. For the study at large: Sites in the United States, Italy and Spain provided acute and convalescent COVID-19 samples. Nucleic acid was either cDNA or gDNA, and it came from T cells, B-cell-depleted T cells, or PBMCs.

V lost 6 bases and J lost 5; bases outside the gene matches: 16. The CDR3 totals 19 residues. The germline V gene encodes CDR1 SGHNT and CDR2 YENEEA. Enrolled through a virtual design, the participants were between roughly 18 and 90 years of age and came from 24 US areas. Participants' own reports of clinical history determined their cohort assignment. Assay: immunoSEQ multiplex PCR; the TCRdb copy retains only in-frame clones and omits some. The sample carries roughly 220,000 clones, 88% recorded once. The receptor was derived from a woman between 50 and 59 years old with acute COVID-19. V is TRBV11-3 and J is TRBJ2-1, with TRBD2 matching 13 bases. What was sequenced was PBMCs or T cells enriched from blood (not recorded which). Written as DNA, the CDR3 is TGTGCCAGCAGTCCCGGGTCGGGACTAGCGGGACGTCCTGACAATGAGCAGTTCTTC. Translated: CASSPGSGLAGRPDNEQFF.